This T cell receptor beta chain was recorded in a study of shared clonotypes between healthy human individuals. Study-level information: The people who gave samples were a couple of women and a few men aged 18 to 49.

Trimming shortened V by 4 bases and J by 2 bases, and 5 bases separated the two germline ends. CDR1 is MNHEY and CDR2 is SMNVEV in the germline V gene (reference sequence). The CDR3 spans 12 residues. The repertoire was sequenced with immunoSEQ multiplex PCR; TCRdb's copy has only in-frame clones and lacks some. Of about 2.2 million clones in the sample, just over 90% were seen once. The naive CD8 fraction comprised CD45RO-negative cells positively selected for CCR7 and excluded terminally differentiated effector memory CD45RA+ cells. The chain couples TRBV27 to TRBJ2-5; D gene ambiguous. The source of this sequence is a man between 18 and 29 years old in good health. Some clones in this sample may be carry-over from other donors' samples. The source material was naive CD8+ T cells from PBMCs. The CDR3 spells CASSSIQETQYF. In DNA, the CDR3 is TGTGCCAGCAGTTCCATACAAGAGACCCAGTACTTC.